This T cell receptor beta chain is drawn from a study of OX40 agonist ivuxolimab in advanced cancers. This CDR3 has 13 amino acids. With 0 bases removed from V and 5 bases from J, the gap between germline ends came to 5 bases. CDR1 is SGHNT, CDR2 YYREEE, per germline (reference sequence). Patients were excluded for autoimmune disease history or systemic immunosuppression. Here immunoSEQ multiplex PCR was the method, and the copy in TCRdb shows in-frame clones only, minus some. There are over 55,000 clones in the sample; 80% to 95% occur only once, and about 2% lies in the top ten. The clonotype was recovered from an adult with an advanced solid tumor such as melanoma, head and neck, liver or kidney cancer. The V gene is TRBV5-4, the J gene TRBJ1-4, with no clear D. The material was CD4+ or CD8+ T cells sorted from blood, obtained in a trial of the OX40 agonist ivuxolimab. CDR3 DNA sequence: TGTGCCAGCAGCTTGGGAGTCAATGAAAAACTGTTTTTT. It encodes CASSLGVNEKLFF.